This is a list of T cell receptor beta chains from one sample in a study of T cell responses to AZD1222 COVID-19 vaccine. Sequenced by immunoSEQ multiplex PCR; TCRdb stores in-frame clones only, minus some. The sample has roughly 100,000 clones, around nine tenths seen once. This material consisted of peripheral blood, taken on day 0 of AZD1222 vaccination. The receptors originated from an adult in good health. Each CDR3 is given with its conserved first and last residue. The D gene is left open where the match is weak. Clone size is not always given. Where it is, it says once, few, many or a class for expanded clones.

J | V | D | size | DNA | CDR3
TRBJ2-2 | TRBV19 | NA | NA | TGTGCCAGTACCCTTGAGCTGGGACTGGGCTCCGGGGAGCTGTTTTTT | CASTLELGLGSGELFF
TRBJ1-1 | TRBV14 | NA | NA | TGTGCCCGAGCCCCTGGAGGGGTTAACACTGAAGCTTTCTTT | CARAPGGVNTEAFF
TRBJ1-1 | TRBV28 | NA | NA | TGTGCCAGCAGCCGGACGTCGATCATGAACACTGAAGCTTTCTTT | CASSRTSIMNTEAFF
TRBJ2-1 | TRBV2 | NA | NA | TGTGCCAGCCAACCAATCAACCGGGAATATGAGCAGTTCTTC | CASQPINREYEQFF
TRBJ2-5 | TRBV5-1 | TRBD1 | NA | TGCGCCAGCAGCCCCGGGACAGGGGAAAAAGAGACCCAGTACTTC | CASSPGTGEKETQYF
TRBJ2-3 | TRBV30 | NA | once | TGTGCCTGGAGTGAGGGGGATACGCAGTATTTT | CAWSEGDTQYF
TRBJ1-1 | TRBV5-6 | NA | NA | TGTGCCAGCAGCCTCCCAAGGGTTCCCACTGAAGCTTTCTTT | CASSLPRVPTEAFF
TRBJ2-1 | TRBV10-2 | NA | NA | TGCGCCAGCAGTGAGAGGCTAGGGATCTATGAGCAGTTCTTC | CASSERLGIYEQFF
TRBJ2-3 | TRBV5-1 | TRBD2 | NA | TGCGCCAGCAGCTTGCTCGGGACTAGCGGGCGGGGAGATACGCAGTATTTT | CASSLLGTSGRGDTQYF
TRBJ2-5 | TRBV28 | NA | NA | TGTGCCAGCAGTTTTGTGCAGGGAGGGACCCAGTACTTC | CASSFVQGGTQYF
TRBJ2-7 | TRBV18 | TRBD1 | NA | TGTGCCAGCTCACCGGGACAGGTCCTCTCCTACGAGCAGTACTTC | CASSPGQVLSYEQYF
TRBJ1-5 | TRBV19 | NA | NA | TGTGCCAGTAGTGTCAGGGTCGGACAGCCCCAGCATTTT | CASSVRVGQPQHF
TRBJ2-3 | TRBV7-2 | TRBD2 | NA | TGTGCCAGCAGCTTTTACGGGGGGGTGGTAGATACGCAGTATTTT | CASSFYGGVVDTQYF
TRBJ1-6 | TRBV7-8 | NA | NA | TGTGCCAGCAGCACCCGACAAGAACCTAATTCACCCCTCCACTTT | CASSTRQEPNSPLHF
TRBJ2-3 | TRBV7-2 | NA | NA | TGTGCCAGCAGCTCCCGGTGGGATACGCAGTATTTT | CASSSRWDTQYF
TRBJ2-7 | TRBV5-5 | NA | NA | TGTGCCAGCAGCTTAGGGGGCTACGAGCAGTACTTC | CASSLGGYEQYF
TRBJ1-4 | TRBV6-5 | TRBD1 | NA | TGTGCCAGCAGCCGCGGACAGGATGAAAAACTGTTTTTT | CASSRGQDEKLFF
TRBJ2-3 | TRBV11-1 | TRBD1 | NA | TGTGCCAGCAGCCACCGGGACAGGGGGCCTCGGGATACGCAGTATTTT | CASSHRDRGPRDTQYF
TRBJ2-3 | TRBV3-1/TRBV3-2 | TRBD2 | NA | TGTGCCAGCAGCCAACCTGGACTAGCGGGGGGGTGGGCAGATACGCAGTATTTT | CASSQPGLAGGWADTQYF
TRBJ1-1 | TRBV12-3/TRBV12-4 | NA | NA | TGTGCCAGCAGCCGCCTGGGGGGAGCTGAAGCTTTCTTT | CASSRLGGAEAFF
TRBJ1-5 | TRBV6-5 | NA | NA | TGTGCCAGTACCTGGGGTGATAGCAATCAGCCCCAGCATTTT | CASTWGDSNQPQHF
TRBJ2-7 | TRBV7-2 | NA | NA | TGTGCCAGCAGCTTAGCACCGGGTACCTCCTACGAGCAGTACTTC | CASSLAPGTSYEQYF
TRBJ2-1 | TRBV19 | NA | once | TGTGCCAGTAGCATCCCCACCTTCGGGACACCCTACAATGAGCAGTTCTTC | CASSIPTFGTPYNEQFF
TRBJ2-1 | TRBV28 | TRBD1 | once | TGTGCCAGCAGCTCCCCGGGACAGGGGGCTAGTATTGAGTTCTTC | CASSSPGQGASIEFF
TRBJ1-2 | TRBV28 | TRBD1 | NA | TGTGCCAGCAATCACCAGGGGGCAGGCTATGGCTACACCTTC | CASNHQGAGYGYTF
TRBJ2-7 | TRBV7-6 | TRBD2 | NA | TGTGCCAGCAGCTTAGACCCAGCGGGGGGGGCCGAGCAGTACTTC | CASSLDPAGGAEQYF
TRBJ2-5 | TRBV5-1 | NA | NA | TGCGCCAGCAGCTTGGCCTTTGGGGCTAGGGAGACCCAGTACTTC | CASSLAFGARETQYF
TRBJ1-3 | TRBV5-1 | NA | NA | TGCGCCAGCAGCTTAACAGGCCTCTCTGGAAACACCATATATTTT | CASSLTGLSGNTIYF
TRBJ1-3 | TRBV5-4 | NA | NA | TGTGCCAGCAGCTTGGGCAGGAGCTCTGGAAACACCATATATTTT | CASSLGRSSGNTIYF
TRBJ2-3 | TRBV2 | NA | NA | TGTGCCAGCAGTGACGGGGGAGGTAGCACAGATACGCAGTATTTT | CASSDGGGSTDTQYF
TRBJ1-1 | TRBV19 | TRBD1 | NA | TGTGCCAGTAGTTCCCGGACAGGGTGGGCCACTGAAGCTTTCTTT | CASSSRTGWATEAFF
TRBJ1-1 | TRBV5-1 | TRBD1 | NA | TGCGCCAGCAGCAAAGGGACAGAGTACACTGAAGCTTTCTTT | CASSKGTEYTEAFF
TRBJ1-2 | TRBV2 | NA | NA | TGTGCCAGCAGTGAATCCGGAAGGGGGATATATGGCTACACCTTC | CASSESGRGIYGYTF
TRBJ1-5 | TRBV7-2 | TRBD1 | NA | TGTGCCAGCAGCGAAAAGGGACAGGGTGTGAGCAATCAGCCCCAGCATTTT | CASSEKGQGVSNQPQHF
TRBJ2-2 | TRBV7-9 | TRBD2 | few | TGTGCCAGCAGCTTCCGAGCGGGGACTGGGGAGCTGTTTTTT | CASSFRAGTGELFF
TRBJ1-2 | TRBV9 | TRBD1 | NA | TGTGCCAGCAGCGTAGGGGACAGCTATGGCTACACCTTC | CASSVGDSYGYTF
TRBJ2-1 | TRBV3-1/TRBV3-2 | NA | NA | TGTGCCAGCAGCCAAGCGGGGTTCAACAATGAGCAGTTCTTC | CASSQAGFNNEQFF
TRBJ1-1 | TRBV29-1 | NA | NA | TGCAGCGTTGAAGATGCCACTGAAGCTTTCTTT | CSVEDATEAFF
TRBJ2-1 | TRBV15 | NA | NA | TGTGCCACCAGCAGAAATGGGGGTGAGCAGTTCTTC | CATSRNGGEQFF
TRBJ1-5 | TRBV15 | TRBD1 | NA | TGTGCCACCAGCAGGGAACAGGGGAACAATCAGCCCCAGCATTTT | CATSREQGNNQPQHF
TRBJ2-1 | TRBV21-1 | NA | few | TGTGCCAGCACCCCGGCTAGCGGGGACAATGAGCAGTTCTTC | CASTPASGDNEQFF
TRBJ1-6 | TRBV4-1 | TRBD1 | NA | TGCGCCAGCAGCCCACGACAGGGGGCAAATTCACCCCTCCACTTT | CASSPRQGANSPLHF
TRBJ1-4 | TRBV11-2 | NA | NA | TGTGCCAGCAGCCCTGCCGCTTGGATGAATGAAAAACTGTTTTTT | CASSPAAWMNEKLFF
TRBJ2-6 | TRBV3-1/TRBV3-2 | NA | NA | TGTGCCAGCAGCCGGGTAAAGGGCGGGGTTTCTGGGGCCAACGTCCTGACTTTC | CASSRVKGGVSGANVLTF
TRBJ2-7 | TRBV29-1 | NA | NA | TGCAGCGTTCCGGCCGCCAGACCCTACGAGCAGTACTTC | CSVPAARPYEQYF
TRBJ1-6 | TRBV5-6 | NA | NA | TGTGCCAGCAGCTTGGGTCCTCTGAGCTCCTATAATTCACCCCTCCACTTT | CASSLGPLSSYNSPLHF